This TCR beta chain stems from a study of breast tumors, draining lymph nodes, adjacent tissues. This clonotype appeared many times. Its cognate antigen is unknown. Findings and caveats of the study: Compared with lymph nodes, tumors were less diverse; compared with nontumor tissue, more. Compared with basal-like, luminal-like tumors shared significantly more repertoire with nontumor tissue.

Each CDR3 protein gets one entry after TCRdb re-called the multiplex PCR reads with MiXCR. The data show around 70,000 distinct CDR3 sequences, with roughly 44% seen just once and over 7.5% held by the top ten. This sequence originates from a female donor with breast cancer. Some clones in this sample may be carry-over from other donors' samples. The specimen was breast tumor tissue.

The CDR3 nucleotides read TGTGCCAGTAGTATCGGGACTAGCGGGGGGGGCTACAATGAGCAGTTCTTC. Translation gives CASSIGTSGGGYNEQFF. The V gene is TRBV19, the J gene TRBJ2-1, with TRBD2 matching over 16 bases. This CDR3 is built from 17 residues. Germline V gives CDR1 LNHDA, CDR2 SQIVND (reference sequence). The ends lost 3 bases at V and 3 bases at J; junction bases unmatched: 2.